This entry describes one TCR beta chain. Its antigen remains unknown. The sample originates from a study of T cell responses to AZD1222 COVID-19 vaccine. The study's findings and limits: All repertoire sampling was performed exclusively after the peak T cell response.

This CDR3 contains 15 residues. Deletions cut 3 bases from V and 1 base from J, with 11 bases between. Germline CDR1 is SGHRS and CDR2 is YFSETQ. This table comes from immunoSEQ multiplex PCR, and its TCRdb copy is limited to in-frame clones, with some not included. The sample holds 150,000 to 200,000 clones, under 95% seen once. The origin of this receptor is an adult who received the AZD1222 COVID-19 vaccine. Source: peripheral blood, taken 28 days after the second AZD1222 dose. The chain uses TRBV5-1 and TRBJ2-1; D may be TRBD1 (6 bases). In DNA form, the CDR3 reads TGCGCCAGCAGCTCATTCACAGGGTCCTACAATGAGCAGTTCTTC. The encoded protein is CASSSFTGSYNEQFF.